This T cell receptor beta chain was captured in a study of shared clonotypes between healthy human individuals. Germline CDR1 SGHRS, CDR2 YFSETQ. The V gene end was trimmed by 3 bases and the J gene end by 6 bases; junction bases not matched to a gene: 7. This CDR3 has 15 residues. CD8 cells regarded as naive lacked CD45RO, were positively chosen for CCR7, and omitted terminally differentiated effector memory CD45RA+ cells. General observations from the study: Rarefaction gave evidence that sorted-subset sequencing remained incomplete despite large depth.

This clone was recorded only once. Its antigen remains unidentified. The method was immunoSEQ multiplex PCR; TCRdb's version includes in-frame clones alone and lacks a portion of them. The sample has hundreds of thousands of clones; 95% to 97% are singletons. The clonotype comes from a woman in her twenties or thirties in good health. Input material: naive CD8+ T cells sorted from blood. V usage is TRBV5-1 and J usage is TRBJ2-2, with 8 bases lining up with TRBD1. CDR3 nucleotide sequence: TGCGCCAGCAGCTATAAAACAGGGGGACCCGGGGAGCTGTTTTTT. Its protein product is CASSYKTGGPGELFF.